The 26 T cell receptor beta chains reported below all come from one sample, sequenced in a study of response to subunit inactivated influenza vaccine. TCRdb independently ran MiXCR on the RT-PCR reads; one entry per CDR3 protein. The table has about 780,000 distinct CDR3 sequences, approximately 17% seen once. Material: PBMCs from blood, obtained around 5 days after vaccination. Receptors were obtained from a man aged 45-65 years who received an inactivated influenza vaccine.

The V gene is TRBV18, the J gene TRBJ2-2; no clear D. This CDR3 region has 14 residues. V lost 5 bases and J lost 1, with 8 bases in between. Looked up from germline, CDR1 is KGHSH and CDR2 is LQKENI. The CDR3 loop reads CASSAVQNTGELFF. The CDR3 DNA sequence: TGTGCCAGCTCAGCGGTCCAGAACACCGGGGAGCTGTTTTTT.

A word on this clonotype: A read error may be the cause here, since a much bigger clone is one base away. The chain joins TRBV7-2 to TRBJ1-4; D call uncertain. Germline assignment: CDR1 SGHTA and CDR2 FQGNSA. The CDR3 spans 13 residues. The ends were cut back, 5 bases at V and 7 bases at J, with 11 bases in the middle. CDR3 DNA: TGTACCAGCAGCCGCTTCGGTCCTGAAAAACTGTTTTTT. It codes for CTSSRFGPEKLFF. Together with reference TRBV7-2 and TRBJ1-4, the CDR3 gives the full variable domain: GAGVSQSPSNKVTEKGKDVELRCDPISGHTALYWYRQSLGQGLEFLIYFQGNSAPDKSGLPSDRFSAERTGGSVSTLTIQRTQQEDSAVYLCTSSRFGPEKLFFGSGTQLSVL.

The chain employs TRBV2 and TRBJ2-5; D may match TRBD1 or TRBD2 (5 bases each). Trimming shortened V by 7 bases and J by 4 bases, and 19 bases separated the two germline ends. The V gene's germline CDR1 is SNHLY and CDR2 FYNNEI. The CDR3 loop spans 15 amino acids. The CDR3 loop reads CASNEYGMRGETQYF. Written as DNA, the CDR3 is TGTGCCAGCAACGAGTACGGGATGAGGGGAGAGACCCAGTACTTC.

This chain connects TRBV19 to TRBJ2-1; D gene uncertain. The V end lost 3 bases, the J end lost 7 bases, and 7 bases lay between the germline ends. CDR3 length: 12 amino acids. Per the germline V gene, CDR1 is LNHDA and CDR2 is SQIVND (reference sequence). This CDR3 reads CASSILHNEQFF. In DNA, the CDR3 is TGTGCCAGTAGTATTCTTCATAATGAGCAGTTCTTC.

This clonotype was found a few times. V usage is TRBV7-2 and J usage is TRBJ2-1; 13 nucleotides match TRBD2. This CDR3 has 15 amino acids. Germline trimming cut 5 bases from V and 10 bases from J; bases unmatched to any gene: 8. Germline lookup yields CDR1 SGHTA and CDR2 FQGNSA. CDR3 in amino acids: CASSLVGTSGMEQFF. CDR3 in DNA: TGTGCCAGCAGCCTCGTCGGGACTAGCGGGATGGAGCAGTTCTTC. The whole variable domain, filled in from reference TRBV7-2 and TRBJ2-1, reads GAGVSQSPSNKVTEKGKDVELRCDPISGHTALYWYRQSLGQGLEFLIYFQGNSAPDKSGLPSDRFSAERTGGSVSTLTIQRTQQEDSAVYLCASSLVGTSGMEQFFGPGTRLTVL.

The gene calls are TRBV5-1 and TRBJ2-5; D not resolved. The CDR3 consists of 14 residues. Between the trimmed V and J ends, which lost 4 bases and 0 bases, there was a span of 10 bases. Germline V lookup: CDR1 SGHRS, CDR2 YFSETQ. CDR3 sequence: CASSRVQNQETQYF. In DNA form, the CDR3 reads TGCGCCAGCAGCAGAGTACAGAACCAAGAGACCCAGTACTTC.

This clonotype occurred many times. V usage is TRBV20-1 and J usage is TRBJ2-1; TRBD2 matches at 8 bases. CDR3 length equals 16 residues. The V gene's germline CDR1 is DFQATT and CDR2 SNEGSKA (reference sequence). V lost 0 bases and J lost 4; bases outside the gene matches: 8. The CDR3 reads CSARDTGGLGYNEQFF. The DNA for the CDR3 is TGCAGTGCTAGAGATACGGGGGGGCTAGGATACAATGAGCAGTTCTTC.

V is TRBV20-1 and J is TRBJ2-1; TRBD2 matches 10 bases. V was clipped by 2 bases and J by 4 bases; unmatched bases: 5. This CDR3 comprises 15 residues. CDR1 DFQATT and CDR2 SNEGSKA come from the germline V gene (reference sequence). CDR3 DNA sequence: TGCAGTGCTAGACCAGGGACTAGCGTGTACAATGAGCAGTTCTTC. Translated: CSARPGTSVYNEQFF.

The chain links TRBV20-1 to TRBJ2-3; D is unresolved. Germline V CDR1 and CDR2: DFQATT, SNEGSKA (reference sequence). The CDR3 spans 14 residues. Between the trimmed V and J ends, which lost 1 base and 0 bases, there was a span of 8 bases. The CDR3 sequence: CSARAGSSTDTQYF. In DNA form, the CDR3 reads TGCAGTGCTAGAGCCGGATCTAGCACAGATACGCAGTATTTT.

The rearrangement joins TRBV28 to TRBJ2-7, with D unclear. The CDR3 spans 12 residues. CDR1 and CDR2 from the germline V gene are MDHEN and SYDVKM. V was shortened by 6 bases and J by 6 bases, with 12 bases between the two germline ends. CDR3 DNA sequence: TGTGCCAGCAGACGGAACTCGGGCGAGCAGTACTTC. Translated, it gives CASRRNSGEQYF.

This clonotype was observed a handful of times. The V and J genes are TRBV20-1 and TRBJ1-2; D is possibly TRBD1 (6 bases). The germline V gene encodes CDR1 DFQATT and CDR2 SNEGSKA (reference sequence). The CDR3 totals 16 residues. The CDR3 bases are TGCAGGGCACAAGAAGGACAGACCCGGACAAACTATGGCTACACCTTC. Translated: CRAQEGQTRTNYGYTF.

This clonotype was recorded a few times. J is TRBJ2-2 and V is TRBV9; no firm D call. CDR1 is SGDLS, CDR2 YYNGEE, per germline. This CDR3 is 14 amino acids long. Trimming removed 3 bases at V and 0 bases at J, with 6 bases between. CDR3 nucleotide sequence: TGTGCCAGCAGCGACGGAACGAACACCGGGGAGCTGTTTTTT. This translates into CASSDGTNTGELFF.

This chain joins TRBV7-6 and TRBJ2-7; D gene ambiguous. V lost 5 bases and J lost 0, with 14 bases in between. CDR1 and CDR2 from the germline V gene are SGHVS and FNYEAQ. The CDR3 sequence is 15 residues long. CDR3 amino acids: CASSPHTVNSYEQYF. CDR3 bases: TGTGCCAGCAGCCCCCATACAGTCAACTCCTACGAGCAGTACTTC.

The chain links TRBV12-3 or TRBV12-4 to TRBJ1-2; the D is unclear. V shed 5 bases and J shed 2 bases, with 15 bases lying between them. CDR3 length: 15 amino acids. In nucleotides, the CDR3 is TGTGCCAGCAGTCCCCGACTCAGATCCAACTATGGCTACACCTTC. This encodes CASSPRLRSNYGYTF.

This clonotype has ten or more counts. The chain combines TRBV20-1 with TRBJ2-7; D may be TRBD1 or TRBD2 (5 bases each). This CDR3 has 16 residues. Germline CDR1 and CDR2: DFQATT and SNEGSKA (reference sequence). Trimming took 1 base from V and 7 from J, leaving 23 bases between them. This CDR3 is CSARGFRDASLIEQYF. CDR3 in DNA: TGCAGTGCTAGAGGATTCCGGGACGCCTCATTAATTGAGCAGTACTTC.

This clonotype was picked up many times. This chain joins TRBV12-3 or TRBV12-4 and TRBJ2-5; 8 positions agree with TRBD2. This CDR3 is built from 16 residues. V was clipped by 7 bases and J by 4 bases; unmatched bases: 14. The chain's CDR3 is CASTLPLAGSRETQYF. CDR3 nucleotide sequence: TGTGCCAGCACGCTCCCCTTAGCGGGATCGCGAGAGACCCAGTACTTC.

This clonotype was seen a handful of times. The genes are TRBV12-3 or TRBV12-4 and TRBJ2-6; D remains ambiguous. V lost 8 bases to trimming and J lost 2 bases, with 7 bases between them. The CDR3 covers 13 residues. The chain's CDR3 is CASGQAGANVLTF. CDR3 sequence (DNA): TGTGCCAGCGGGCAGGCTGGGGCCAACGTCCTGACTTTC.

The table lists this clonotype with a few counts. The chain recombines TRBV7-9 with TRBJ2-1, with TRBD1 matching 8 bases. The CDR3 is 14 amino acids. Germline CDR1 SEHNR, CDR2 FQNEAQ (reference sequence). V gave up 5 bases and J gave up 9 bases; unmatched junction bases: 9. The chain's CDR3 is CASSPVAGGIEQFF. Written as DNA, the CDR3 is TGTGCCAGCAGCCCGGTGGCAGGGGGCATTGAGCAGTTCTTC. Full variable domain (remainder filled in from reference TRBV7-9 and TRBJ2-1): DTGVSQNPRHKITKRGQNVTFRCDPISEHNRLYWYRQTLGQGPEFLTYFQNEAQLEKSRLLSDRFSAERPKGSFSTLEIQRTEQGDSAMYLCASSPVAGGIEQFFGPGTRLTVL.

This clonotype was seen more than once but under ten times. This chain uses TRBV10-3 with TRBJ2-1; D is perhaps TRBD2 (6 bases). The germline gives CDR1 ENHRY, CDR2 SYGVKD. Deletions cut 4 bases from V and 1 base from J, with 8 bases between. The CDR3 is made up of 14 amino acids. The CDR3 sequence is CAISVGGSYNEQFF. In DNA form, the CDR3 reads TGTGCCATCAGTGTTGGGGGGTCCTACAATGAGCAGTTCTTC.

This clonotype was detected a few times. The chain combines TRBV18 with TRBJ1-1; D unresolved. Germline assignment: CDR1 KGHSH and CDR2 LQKENI. This CDR3 comprises 14 residues. Trimming left V 4 bases short and J 3 bases short, with 12 bases between. CDR3 sequence reads: CASSRKSKDTEAFF. In DNA form, the CDR3 reads TGTGCCAGCTCACGCAAATCCAAGGACACTGAAGCTTTCTTT.

This clonotype occurred many times. The chain couples TRBV6-5 to TRBJ2-1; 9 nucleotides agree with TRBD1. Trimming took 4 bases from V and 9 from J; bases not matched to a gene: 13. Germline V gene lookup returns CDR1 MNHEY and CDR2 SVGAGI. CDR3 length equals 16 residues. The CDR3 sequence is CASSSRTGVKLSEQFF. CDR3 in DNA: TGTGCCAGCAGTTCCAGGACAGGGGTGAAGTTGAGTGAGCAGTTCTTC.

The V and J genes are TRBV6-5 and TRBJ2-3; perhaps TRBD2 as D (6 bases). This CDR3 is 15 amino acids long. V was trimmed by 4 bases and J by 1 base, leaving 12 bases between them. Germline V gene sequence: CDR1 MNHEY, CDR2 SVGAGI. In nucleotides, the CDR3 is TGTGCCAGCAGTTCCCGGGAGTTACGCACAGATACGCAGTATTTT. As protein: CASSSRELRTDTQYF.

This chain joins TRBV5-5 and TRBJ2-7; D gene ambiguous. V was pared by 0 bases and J by 0 bases, with 13 bases between. Germline V lookup: CDR1 SGHKS, CDR2 YYEKEE (reference sequence). The CDR3 consists of 16 residues. In DNA, the CDR3 is TGTGCCAGCAGCTTGGCCTCTACGGCTTACTCCTACGAGCAGTACTTC. The encoded protein is CASSLASTAYSYEQYF.

In its sample, this clonotype was seen many times. The chain combines TRBV20-1 with TRBJ2-3; 13 positions agree with TRBD2. V lost 3 bases, J lost 2 bases, and 5 bases stayed unmatched. Germline CDR1 reads DFQATT; CDR2 reads SNEGSKA (reference sequence). The CDR3 loop spans 16 amino acids. The CDR3 region has the DNA TGCAGTGCTAGCACGACTAGCGGGGGGCACACAGATACGCAGTATTTT. Translating it yields CSASTTSGGHTDTQYF.

This clonotype was counted between two and nine times. V gene TRBV20-1 combines with J gene TRBJ1-6, with TRBD1 matching over 9 bases. V lost 6 bases to trimming and J lost 1 base; unmatched junction nucleotides: 10. The CDR3 is 17 amino acids. Germline V gene sequence: CDR1 DFQATT, CDR2 SNEGSKA (reference sequence). Here the CDR3 DNA reads TGCAGTGCCACCCGTAGGGGACAGGGTTCCTATAATTCACCCCTCCACTTT. It yields the protein CSATRRGQGSYNSPLHF.

This sequence joins TRBV12-3 or TRBV12-4 and TRBJ2-1; 14 positions match TRBD2. The CDR3 runs to 16 residues. With 5 bases clipped from V and 8 bases from J, the junction kept 8 bases outside the gene matches. The CDR3 is CASSVGTSGRYDEQFF. DNA for the CDR3: TGTGCCAGCAGTGTAGGGACTAGCGGGAGATATGATGAGCAGTTCTTC.